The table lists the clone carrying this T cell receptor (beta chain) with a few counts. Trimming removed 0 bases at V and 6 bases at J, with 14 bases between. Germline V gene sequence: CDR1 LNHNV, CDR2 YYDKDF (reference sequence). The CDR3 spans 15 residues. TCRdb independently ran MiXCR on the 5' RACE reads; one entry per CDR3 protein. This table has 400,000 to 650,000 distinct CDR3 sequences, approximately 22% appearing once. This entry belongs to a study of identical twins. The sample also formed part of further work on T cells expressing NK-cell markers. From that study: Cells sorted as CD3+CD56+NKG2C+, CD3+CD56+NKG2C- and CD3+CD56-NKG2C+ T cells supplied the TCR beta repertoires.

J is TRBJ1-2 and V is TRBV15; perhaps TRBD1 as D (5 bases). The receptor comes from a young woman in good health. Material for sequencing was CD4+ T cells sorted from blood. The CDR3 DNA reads TGTGCCACCAGCAGAGATAAGGGGTCAACCCATGGCTACACCTTC. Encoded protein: CATSRDKGSTHGYTF.